This is a list of T cell receptor beta chains from one sample in a study of cytomegalovirus exposure and HLA in healthy donors. TCRdb's table, derived via immunoSEQ multiplex PCR, lists solely in-frame clones and lacks some. The table records under 150,000 clones, about three fifths of them present only once. Sample: PBMCs. These receptors originate from a man between 35 and 55 years old in good health and CMV-seropositive. Each CDR3 is given with its conserved first and last residue. A D gene is named only where the DNA matches it firmly. Only part of the rows carry a size: once, few, many, or a class if the clone is expanded.

D,V,size,J,CDR3,DNA
TRBD1,TRBV28,NA,TRBJ1-4,CASSLTGTVEKLFF,TGTGCCAGCAGTTTAACCGGGACAGTTGAAAAACTGTTTTTT
TRBD1,TRBV2,NA,TRBJ1-5,CASSGQGKSQPQHF,TGTGCCAGCAGCGGACAGGGTAAGAGTCAGCCCCAGCATTTT
TRBD1,TRBV27,NA,TRBJ2-7,CASSLLGQGPYEQYF,TGTGCCAGCAGTTTATTGGGACAGGGACCCTACGAGCAGTACTTC
NA,TRBV6-6,NA,TRBJ2-7,CASIHPDSSYEQYF,TGTGCCAGCATTCATCCGGACAGCTCCTACGAGCAGTACTTC
NA,TRBV27,NA,TRBJ1-1,CASSSFPGGAFF,TGTGCCAGCAGTTCGTTCCCCGGGGGAGCTTTCTTT
TRBD1,TRBV2,NA,TRBJ1-2,CASSKEYTGAHYGYTF,TGTGCCAGCAGTAAAGAATACACAGGGGCCCACTATGGCTACACCTTC
NA,TRBV2,few,TRBJ2-6,CASSESGSGGANVLTF,TGTGCCAGCAGTGAATCAGGGTCCGGTGGGGCCAACGTCCTGACTTTC
NA,TRBV5-5,few,TRBJ2-7,CASSLGGAAPTYEQYF,TGTGCCAGCAGCTTGGGAGGAGCGGCACCCACCTACGAGCAGTACTTC
TRBD2,TRBV7-9,NA,TRBJ2-7,CASSLARRGNTYEQYF,TGTGCCAGCAGCTTAGCTAGGCGGGGGAATACCTACGAGCAGTACTTC
TRBD1,TRBV6-1,NA,TRBJ2-7,CASSGESQGFPGSSYEQYF,TGTGCCAGCAGTGGCGAATCACAGGGGTTCCCCGGAAGCTCCTACGAGCAGTACTTC
NA,TRBV28,NA,TRBJ1-5,CASSLDTDSNQPQHF,TGTGCCAGCAGCCTGGACACCGATAGCAATCAGCCCCAGCATTTT
TRBD1,TRBV5-1,NA,TRBJ1-1,CASSWGTGGPWAEAFF,TGCGCCAGCAGCTGGGGGACAGGGGGGCCCTGGGCTGAAGCTTTCTTT
NA,TRBV30,NA,TRBJ1-2,CAWSPTGGPPPYGYTF,TGTGCCTGGAGTCCAACGGGTGGCCCCCCCCCATATGGCTACACCTTC
TRBD1,TRBV27,NA,TRBJ2-7,CASSTGTGAREQYF,TGTGCCAGCAGCACGGGGACAGGGGCGAGGGAGCAGTACTTC
NA,TRBV28,NA,TRBJ2-6,CASSLTQGSGANVLTF,TGTGCCAGCAGTCTGACACAGGGCTCTGGGGCCAACGTCCTGACTTTC
NA,TRBV10-1,NA,TRBJ1-6,CASSDHREGSPLHF,TGCGCCAGCAGTGATCACAGGGAAGGTTCACCCCTCCACTTT
NA,TRBV6-1,few,TRBJ1-1,CASGGGSMNTEAFF,TGTGCCAGCGGGGGGGGGAGCATGAACACTGAAGCTTTCTTT
NA,TRBV19,once,TRBJ1-5,CASSKLGNSNQPQHF,TGTGCCAGTAGTAAACTCGGGAATAGCAATCAGCCCCAGCATTTT
NA,TRBV7-7,NA,TRBJ2-2,CALRRIRTGELFF,TGTGCTCTCCGGAGAATCCGGACCGGGGAGCTGTTTTTT
TRBD2,TRBV15,NA,TRBJ2-1,CATSRDYLAGGNYNEQFF,TGTGCCACCAGCAGGGACTATCTAGCGGGAGGGAACTACAATGAGCAGTTCTTC
TRBD2,TRBV7-2,NA,TRBJ2-2,CASRPRLAGAGRTGELFF,TGTGCCAGCAGACCGAGACTAGCGGGAGCGGGGCGCACCGGGGAGCTGTTTTTT
NA,TRBV7-2,NA,TRBJ1-3,CASSLVGAGNTIYF,TGTGCCAGCAGCTTGGTGGGGGCGGGAAACACCATATATTTT
TRBD1,TRBV5-1,NA,TRBJ2-3,CASSSRGQARGGADTQYF,TGCGCCAGCAGCTCCCGGGGACAGGCCAGAGGTGGGGCAGATACGCAGTATTTT
NA,TRBV28,few,TRBJ1-1,CASSPISGVFSNTEAFF,TGTGCCAGCAGTCCGATATCCGGGGTTTTCTCGAACACTGAAGCTTTCTTT
TRBD1,TRBV19,NA,TRBJ2-3,CASSPWTGVTDTQYF,TGTGCCAGTAGTCCATGGACAGGGGTCACAGATACGCAGTATTTT
TRBD2,TRBV10-3,NA,TRBJ2-2,CAAGLANGELFF,TGTGCCGCGGGACTAGCGAACGGGGAGCTGTTTTTT
NA,TRBV5-4,NA,TRBJ2-7,CASSLGVAPIPYEQYF,TGTGCCAGCAGCTTGGGGGTAGCGCCCATACCCTACGAGCAGTACTTC
NA,TRBV25-1,NA,TRBJ2-3,CASSGNRGYPRTDTQYF,TGTGCCAGCAGTGGAAACCGGGGTTACCCTCGGACAGATACGCAGTATTTT
NA,TRBV6-5,NA,TRBJ1-5,CASSPGPEAQPQHF,TGTGCCAGCAGCCCCGGCCCCGAGGCTCAGCCCCAGCATTTT
TRBD2,TRBV7-2,NA,TRBJ2-7,CASSSASGYEQYF,TGTGCCAGCAGCTCAGCTAGCGGCTACGAGCAGTACTTC
TRBD2,TRBV29-1,NA,TRBJ2-1,CSVKTSGHNEQFF,TGCAGCGTCAAGACTAGCGGGCACAATGAGCAGTTCTTC
NA,TRBV5-6,NA,TRBJ1-2,CASRHRGFGGIYGYTF,TGTGCCAGCAGACATAGGGGCTTCGGGGGAATCTATGGCTACACCTTC
TRBD1,TRBV6-6,few,TRBJ2-2,CACSTGTAVRTGELFF,TGTGCCTGCTCGACAGGGACGGCAGTTCGCACCGGGGAGCTGTTTTTT
TRBD2,TRBV19,NA,TRBJ2-1,CASRATSGGAGEQFF,TGTGCCAGTAGGGCCACTAGCGGGGGGGCCGGTGAGCAGTTCTTC
NA,TRBV7-9,once,TRBJ2-5,CASGLGGAETQYF,TGTGCCAGCGGTTTAGGGGGAGCAGAGACCCAGTACTTC
NA,TRBV5-4,NA,TRBJ2-3,CASSAAEGGPGTQYF,TGTGCCAGCTCCGCCGCGGAGGGGGGGCCGGGTACGCAGTATTTT
NA,TRBV7-2,NA,TRBJ1-1,CASSLGRDGNTEAFF,TGTGCCAGCAGCTTAGGGCGGGACGGGAACACTGAAGCTTTCTTT
NA,TRBV21-1,NA,TRBJ2-1,CASSKSPDSGGASWDEQFF,TGTGCCAGCAGCAAAAGCCCCGATAGCGGGGGGGCTAGTTGGGATGAGCAGTTCTTC
NA,TRBV19,NA,TRBJ2-1,CASRFRDFYNEQFF,TGTGCCAGTAGATTCCGGGACTTCTACAATGAGCAGTTCTTC
NA,TRBV19,NA,TRBJ2-7,CARPLVDTPSEQYF,TGTGCCCGCCCCCTTGTGGACACCCCTTCCGAGCAGTACTTC
TRBD1,TRBV7-3,few,TRBJ1-6,CASSFTGGDSPLHF,TGTGCCAGCAGCTTTACAGGGGGGGATTCACCCCTCCACTTT
NA,TRBV5-4,NA,TRBJ2-1,CASSLDGSSYNEQFF,TGTGCCAGCAGCTTGGACGGGAGCTCCTACAATGAGCAGTTCTTC
TRBD1,TRBV6-5,NA,TRBJ1-2,CASRQGQSNYGYTF,TGTGCCAGCAGGCAGGGACAGTCTAACTATGGCTACACCTTC
NA,TRBV30,few,TRBJ1-5,CAWSERGNQPQHF,TGTGCCTGGAGTGAGAGGGGCAATCAGCCCCAGCATTTT
TRBD2,TRBV7-3,NA,TRBJ2-5,CASSLYGGSTETQYF,TGTGCCAGCAGCTTATATGGCGGGAGTACGGAGACCCAGTACTTC
NA,TRBV10-3,NA,TRBJ1-2,CAISESQDYGYTF,TGTGCCATCAGTGAGTCCCAGGACTATGGCTACACCTTC
TRBD2,TRBV10-1,NA,TRBJ2-7,CASSESGGPYEQYF,TGCGCCAGCAGTGAGAGCGGGGGGCCCTACGAGCAGTACTTC
TRBD1,TRBV7-3,NA,TRBJ2-7,CASSSGTGLYEQYF,TGTGCCAGCAGCTCTGGGACAGGTTTATACGAGCAGTACTTC
NA,TRBV12-1,NA,TRBJ1-5,CASSFYDQPQHF,TGTGCCAGCAGCTTTTATGATCAGCCCCAGCATTTT
NA,TRBV19,few,TRBJ1-4,CASSMGPSAEKLFF,TGTGCCAGTAGTATGGGCCCCTCGGCGGAAAAACTGTTTTTT
TRBD1,TRBV5-1,NA,TRBJ2-7,CASSPEGQGWHEQYF,TGCGCCAGCAGCCCGGAGGGACAGGGATGGCACGAGCAGTACTTC